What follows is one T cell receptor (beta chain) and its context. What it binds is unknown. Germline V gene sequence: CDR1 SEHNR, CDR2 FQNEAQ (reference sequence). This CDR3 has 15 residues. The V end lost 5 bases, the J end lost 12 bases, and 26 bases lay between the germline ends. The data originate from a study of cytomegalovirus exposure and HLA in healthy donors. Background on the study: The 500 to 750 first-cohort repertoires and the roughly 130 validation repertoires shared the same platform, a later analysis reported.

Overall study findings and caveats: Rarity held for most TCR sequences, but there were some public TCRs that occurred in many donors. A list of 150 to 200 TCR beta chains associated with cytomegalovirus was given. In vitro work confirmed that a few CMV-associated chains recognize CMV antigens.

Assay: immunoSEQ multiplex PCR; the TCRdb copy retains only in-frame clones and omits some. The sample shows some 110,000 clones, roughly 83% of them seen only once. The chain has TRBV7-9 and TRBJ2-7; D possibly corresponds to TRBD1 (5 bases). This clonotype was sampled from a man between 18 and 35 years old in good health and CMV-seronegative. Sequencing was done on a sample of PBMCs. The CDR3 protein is CASSPLVGAFPTRYF. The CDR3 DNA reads TGTGCCAGCAGCCCCCTGGTAGGGGCGTTCCCCACTCGGTACTTC.